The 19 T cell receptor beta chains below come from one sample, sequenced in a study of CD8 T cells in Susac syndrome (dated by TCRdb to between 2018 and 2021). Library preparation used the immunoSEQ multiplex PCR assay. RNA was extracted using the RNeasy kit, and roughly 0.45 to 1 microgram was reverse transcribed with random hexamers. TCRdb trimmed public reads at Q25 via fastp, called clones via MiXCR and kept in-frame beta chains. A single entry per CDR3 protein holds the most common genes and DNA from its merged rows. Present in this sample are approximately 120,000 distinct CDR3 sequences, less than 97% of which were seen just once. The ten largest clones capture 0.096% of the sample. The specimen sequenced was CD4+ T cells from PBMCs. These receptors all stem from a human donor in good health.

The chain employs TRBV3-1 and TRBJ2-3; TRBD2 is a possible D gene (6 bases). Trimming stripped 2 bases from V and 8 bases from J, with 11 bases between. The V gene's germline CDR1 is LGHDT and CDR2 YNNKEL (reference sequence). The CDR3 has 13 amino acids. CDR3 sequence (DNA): TGTGCCAGCAGCCAAACTGTGGGGGGTACGCAGTATTTT. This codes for CASSQTVGGTQYF.

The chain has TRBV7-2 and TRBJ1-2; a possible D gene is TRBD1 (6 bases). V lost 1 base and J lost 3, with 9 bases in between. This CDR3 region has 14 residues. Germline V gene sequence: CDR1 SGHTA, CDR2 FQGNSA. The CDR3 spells CASSLGAGDYGYTF. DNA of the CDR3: TGTGCCAGCAGCTTAGGGGCAGGGGACTATGGCTACACCTTC.

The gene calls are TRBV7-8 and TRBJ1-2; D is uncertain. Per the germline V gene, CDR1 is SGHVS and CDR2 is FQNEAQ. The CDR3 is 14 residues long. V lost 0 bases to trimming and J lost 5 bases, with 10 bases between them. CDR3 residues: CASSLARREYGYTF. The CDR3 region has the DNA TGTGCCAGCAGCTTAGCGCGAAGGGAGTATGGCTACACCTTC.

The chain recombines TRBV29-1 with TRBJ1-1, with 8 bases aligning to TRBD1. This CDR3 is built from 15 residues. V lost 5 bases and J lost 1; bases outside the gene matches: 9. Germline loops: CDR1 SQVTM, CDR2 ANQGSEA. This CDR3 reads CSVSGQGNWNTEAFF. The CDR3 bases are TGCAGCGTTTCCGGACAGGGTAATTGGAACACTGAAGCTTTCTTT. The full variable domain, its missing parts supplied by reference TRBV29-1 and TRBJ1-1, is SAVISQKPSRDICQRGTSLTIQCQVDSQVTMMFWYRQQPGQSLTLIATANQGSEATYESGFVIDKFPISRPNLTFSTLTVSNMSPEDSSIYLCSVSGQGNWNTEAFFGQGTRLTVV.

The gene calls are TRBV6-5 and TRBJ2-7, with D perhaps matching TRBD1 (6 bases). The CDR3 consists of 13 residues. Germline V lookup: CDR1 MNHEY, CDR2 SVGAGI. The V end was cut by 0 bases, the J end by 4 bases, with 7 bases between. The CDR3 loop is CASSYSRGYEQYF. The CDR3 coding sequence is TGTGCCAGCAGTTACTCGAGGGGGTACGAGCAGTACTTC.

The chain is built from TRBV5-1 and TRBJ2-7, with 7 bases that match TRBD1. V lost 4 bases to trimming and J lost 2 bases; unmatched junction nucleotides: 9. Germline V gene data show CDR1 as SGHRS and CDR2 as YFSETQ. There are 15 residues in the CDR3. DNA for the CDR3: TGCGCCAGCAGCGGAAACAGGGGAATACCCTACGAGCAGTACTTC. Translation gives CASSGNRGIPYEQYF.

The CDR3 nucleotides read TGTGCCAGCAGTGAGGGCTCTGGGGCCAACGTCCTGACTTTC. Its translation: CASSEGSGANVLTF. The rearrangement uses TRBV7-9 and TRBJ2-6; D is possibly TRBD2 (5 bases). Germline-derived CDR1 and CDR2 are SEHNR and FQNEAQ (reference sequence). V was shortened by 6 bases and J by 0 bases, with 6 bases between the two germline ends. This CDR3 is built from 14 residues.

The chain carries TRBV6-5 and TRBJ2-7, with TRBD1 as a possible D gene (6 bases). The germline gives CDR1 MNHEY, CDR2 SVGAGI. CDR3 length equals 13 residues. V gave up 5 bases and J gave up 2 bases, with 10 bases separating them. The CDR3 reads CASSRRGPYEQYF. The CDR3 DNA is TGTGCCAGCAGTCGCAGGGGTCCCTACGAGCAGTACTTC.

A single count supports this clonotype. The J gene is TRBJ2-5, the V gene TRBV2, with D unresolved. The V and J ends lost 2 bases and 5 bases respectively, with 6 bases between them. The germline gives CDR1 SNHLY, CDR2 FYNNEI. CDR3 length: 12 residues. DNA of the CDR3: TGTGCCAGCAGTGAAAATCGGGAGACCCAGTACTTC. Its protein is CASSENRETQYF. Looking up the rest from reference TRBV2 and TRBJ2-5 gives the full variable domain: EPEVTQTPSHQVTQMGQEVILRCVPISNHLYFYWYRQILGQKVEFLVSFYNNEISEKSEIFDDQFSVERPDGSNFTLKIRSTKLEDSAMYFCASSENRETQYFGPGTRLLVL.

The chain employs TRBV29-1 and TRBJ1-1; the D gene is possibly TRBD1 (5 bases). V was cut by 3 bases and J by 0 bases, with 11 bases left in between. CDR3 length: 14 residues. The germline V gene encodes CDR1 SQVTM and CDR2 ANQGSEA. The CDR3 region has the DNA TGCAGCGTTGACCAGGGCCTGATGAACACTGAAGCTTTCTTT. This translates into CSVDQGLMNTEAFF.

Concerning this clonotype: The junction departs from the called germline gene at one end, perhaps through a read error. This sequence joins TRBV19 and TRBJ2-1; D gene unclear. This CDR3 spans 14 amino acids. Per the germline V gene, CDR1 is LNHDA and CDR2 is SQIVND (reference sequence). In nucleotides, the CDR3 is TGTGCTAGTAAAGGGAACCTAGTTTTAGGTGAGCAGTTCTTC. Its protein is CASKGNLVLGEQFF.

CDR3: CASSLRLAAQETQYF. The CDR3 DNA reads as TGTGCCAGCAGCCTTCGACTAGCGGCGCAAGAGACCCAGTACTTC. The chain is built from TRBV2 and TRBJ2-5; 9 positions agree with TRBD2. J was trimmed by 2 bases and V by 6 bases; bases with no gene match: 7. The length of the CDR3 is 15 residues. Germline V gene sequence: CDR1 SNHLY, CDR2 FYNNEI.

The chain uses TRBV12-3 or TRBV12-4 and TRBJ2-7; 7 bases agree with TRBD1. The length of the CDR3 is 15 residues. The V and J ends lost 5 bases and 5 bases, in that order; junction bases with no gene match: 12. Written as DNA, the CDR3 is TGTGCCAGCAGTCTTCCGGGACAGAGGGTCCACGAGCAGTACTTC. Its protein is CASSLPGQRVHEQYF.

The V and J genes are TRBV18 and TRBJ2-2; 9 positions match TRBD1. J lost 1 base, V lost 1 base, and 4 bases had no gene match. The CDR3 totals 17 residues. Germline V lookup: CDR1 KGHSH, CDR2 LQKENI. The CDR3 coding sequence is TGTGCCAGCTCACCACGGACAGGGGCCCAGAACACCGGGGAGCTGTTTTTT. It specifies CASSPRTGAQNTGELFF.

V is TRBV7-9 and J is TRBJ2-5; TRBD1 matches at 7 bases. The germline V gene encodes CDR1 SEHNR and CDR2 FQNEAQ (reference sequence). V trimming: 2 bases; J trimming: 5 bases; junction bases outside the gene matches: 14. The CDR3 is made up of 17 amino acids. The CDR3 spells CASSLRDRDHQGETQYF. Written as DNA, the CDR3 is TGTGCCAGCAGCTTAAGGGACAGAGACCATCAAGGGGAGACCCAGTACTTC.

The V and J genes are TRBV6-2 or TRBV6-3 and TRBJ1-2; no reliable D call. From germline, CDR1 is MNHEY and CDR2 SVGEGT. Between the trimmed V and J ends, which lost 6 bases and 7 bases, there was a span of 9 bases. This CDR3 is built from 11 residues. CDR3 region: CASSYPSGYTF. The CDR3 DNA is TGTGCCAGCAGCTATCCCTCTGGCTACACCTTC.

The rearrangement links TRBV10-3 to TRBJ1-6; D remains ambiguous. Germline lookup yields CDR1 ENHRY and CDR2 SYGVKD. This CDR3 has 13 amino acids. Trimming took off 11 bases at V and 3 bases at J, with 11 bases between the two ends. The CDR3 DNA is TGTGCCTTGGCGGAGGACTATAATTCACCCCTCCACTTT. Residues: CALAEDYNSPLHF.

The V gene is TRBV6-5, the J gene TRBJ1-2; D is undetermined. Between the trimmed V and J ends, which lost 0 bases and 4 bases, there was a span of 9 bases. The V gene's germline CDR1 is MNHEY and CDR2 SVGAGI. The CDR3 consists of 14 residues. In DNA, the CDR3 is TGTGCCAGCAGTTACTCAGCCGGGGTCTATGGCTACACCTTC. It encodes CASSYSAGVYGYTF.

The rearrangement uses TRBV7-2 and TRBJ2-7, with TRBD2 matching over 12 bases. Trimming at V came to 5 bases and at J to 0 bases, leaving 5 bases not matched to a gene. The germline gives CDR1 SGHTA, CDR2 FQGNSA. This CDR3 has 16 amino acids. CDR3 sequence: CASSALAGGTSYEQYF. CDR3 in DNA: TGTGCCAGCAGCGCCCTAGCGGGGGGGACCTCCTACGAGCAGTACTTC.